This T cell receptor (beta chain) appears in the sequencing data of a study of post-analysis software for immune sequencing data. As for the study in general: Several disease courses (relapsing-remitting, secondary progressive and progressive-relapsing) of multiple sclerosis were included. Study outcomes and limitations: Diversity measured as normalized Chao1 was significantly lower in multiple sclerosis patients than in controls. F measure grouped same-batch samples tightly together.

This clonotype occurred a few times. Its specificity is unknown. Researchers reported that TCR beta cDNA libraries carried unique molecular identifiers. T cells, roughly 0.85 to 10 million of them, yielded some 500,000 cDNA molecules. One entry per CDR3 protein, called by TCRdb with MiXCR from the PCR reads. Of about 820,000 distinct CDR3 sequences listed, about 50% were seen once; the top ten hold under 6%. Sequencing was done on a sample of blood. This clonotype originated in a girl between 5 and 17 years old with multiple sclerosis.

The CDR3 DNA follows: TGTGCCAGCAGTCTTTTTGGGAATTACGAGCAGTACTTC. Protein product: CASSLFGNYEQYF. The rearrangement joins TRBV2 to TRBJ2-7, with D unclear. CDR3 length: 13 residues. Germline values: CDR1 SNHLY, CDR2 FYNNEI. Trimming left V 5 bases short and J 4 bases short, with 12 bases between.